Listed below are T cell receptor beta chains from one sample, sequenced in a study of shared clonotypes between healthy human individuals. TCRdb keeps only in-frame clones here, not all; method: immunoSEQ multiplex PCR. The repertoire holds about 2.4 million clones, 80% to 95% seen once, with approximately 0.37% in the top ten. The sample consisted of naive CD4+ T cells from PBMCs. The receptor set was obtained from a man aged 18 to 35 in good health. Some clones in this sample may be carry-over from other donors' samples. Both conserved end residues are part of each CDR3. Fields, in order: V gene, D gene, J gene, clone size, CDR3 protein, CDR3 DNA. D genes are given only for firm matches. Part of the rows lack a size; the others show once, few, many or a class for expanded clones.

v_call: TRBV20-1; d_call: .; j_call: TRBJ2-1; clone_size: .; cdr3_aa: CSASGLNEQFF; cdr3_nt: TGCAGTGCTAGTGGTTTAAATGAGCAGTTCTTC
v_call: TRBV9; d_call: .; j_call: TRBJ1-5; clone_size: .; cdr3_aa: CASSAEINQPQHF; cdr3_nt: TGTGCCAGCAGCGCCGAGATTAATCAGCCCCAGCATTTT
v_call: TRBV14; d_call: .; j_call: TRBJ2-4; clone_size: .; cdr3_aa: CASSQRPVGQGHKNIQYF; cdr3_nt: TGTGCCAGCAGCCAACGGCCGGTGGGGCAGGGACACAAAAACATTCAGTACTTC
v_call: TRBV10-3; d_call: .; j_call: TRBJ1-2; clone_size: .; cdr3_aa: CAISESTGAQWGYTF; cdr3_nt: TGTGCCATCAGTGAGTCGACGGGGGCGCAGTGGGGCTACACCTTC
v_call: TRBV18; d_call: .; j_call: TRBJ1-2; clone_size: .; cdr3_aa: CASSLRDTYYGYTF; cdr3_nt: TGTGCCAGCTCACTACGGGACACCTACTATGGCTACACCTTC
v_call: TRBV4-1; d_call: .; j_call: TRBJ2-7; clone_size: .; cdr3_aa: CASSQAPPPTDSSYEQYF; cdr3_nt: TGCGCCAGCAGCCAAGCCCCTCCCCCTACAGACAGCTCCTACGAGCAGTACTTC
v_call: TRBV7-3; d_call: TRBD2; j_call: TRBJ2-3; clone_size: .; cdr3_aa: CASTRNSGSTDTQYF; cdr3_nt: TGTGCCAGCACCCGAAATAGCGGGAGCACAGATACGCAGTATTTT
v_call: TRBV4-3; d_call: .; j_call: TRBJ2-1; clone_size: .; cdr3_aa: CASSQGGAGRGNEQFF; cdr3_nt: TGCGCCAGCAGCCAAGGGGGGGCAGGGAGGGGCAATGAGCAGTTCTTC
v_call: TRBV5-1; d_call: TRBD2; j_call: TRBJ2-1; clone_size: .; cdr3_aa: CASSLGTSGRVSYNEQFF; cdr3_nt: TGCGCCAGCAGCTTGGGTACTAGCGGGAGGGTATCCTACAATGAGCAGTTCTTC
v_call: TRBV15; d_call: TRBD1; j_call: TRBJ2-7; clone_size: .; cdr3_aa: CATSRVRGTEKKQAYEQYF; cdr3_nt: TGTGCCACCAGCAGAGTGAGGGGGACAGAGAAAAAACAGGCCTACGAGCAGTACTTC
v_call: TRBV4-3; d_call: .; j_call: TRBJ2-2; clone_size: .; cdr3_aa: CASSQEPSLAGELFF; cdr3_nt: TGCGCCAGCAGCCAAGAACCTAGCCTGGCCGGGGAGCTGTTTTTT
v_call: TRBV7-8; d_call: TRBD1; j_call: TRBJ1-1; clone_size: .; cdr3_aa: CASSLVGQGGSEAFF; cdr3_nt: TGTGCCAGCAGCTTAGTTGGCCAGGGGGGGTCGGAAGCTTTCTTT
v_call: TRBV9; d_call: .; j_call: TRBJ2-3; clone_size: once; cdr3_aa: CASSVVRGDTQYF; cdr3_nt: TGTGCCAGCAGCGTAGTTAGGGGGGATACGCAGTATTTT
v_call: TRBV2; d_call: .; j_call: TRBJ1-1; clone_size: few; cdr3_aa: CASTWSTGGTEAFF; cdr3_nt: TGTGCCAGCACGTGGTCGACCGGGGGCACTGAAGCTTTCTTT
v_call: TRBV6-1; d_call: .; j_call: TRBJ1-1; clone_size: few; cdr3_aa: CASSQQGGDTEAFF; cdr3_nt: TGTGCCAGCAGTCAACAGGGAGGAGATACTGAAGCTTTCTTT
v_call: TRBV10-3; d_call: .; j_call: TRBJ2-6; clone_size: .; cdr3_aa: CAISVLSGRSGANVLTF; cdr3_nt: TGTGCCATCAGTGTCTTGAGCGGACGCTCTGGGGCCAACGTCCTGACTTTC
v_call: TRBV7-8; d_call: .; j_call: TRBJ1-1; clone_size: .; cdr3_aa: CASSLRWDYTEAFF; cdr3_nt: TGTGCCAGCAGCTTAAGGTGGGACTACACTGAAGCTTTCTTT
v_call: TRBV28; d_call: .; j_call: TRBJ1-3; clone_size: .; cdr3_aa: CASSFGHSGNTIYF; cdr3_nt: TGTGCCAGCAGTTTTGGCCACTCTGGAAACACCATATATTTT
v_call: TRBV6-5; d_call: TRBD1; j_call: TRBJ1-4; clone_size: .; cdr3_aa: CASSYVQAGGGEKLFF; cdr3_nt: TGTGCCAGCAGTTATGTTCAGGCAGGGGGTGGCGAAAAACTGTTTTTT
v_call: TRBV2; d_call: TRBD1; j_call: TRBJ1-1; clone_size: .; cdr3_aa: CASTLWGTGDTEAFF; cdr3_nt: TGTGCCAGCACCCTATGGGGGACAGGGGACACTGAAGCTTTCTTT
v_call: TRBV6-5; d_call: .; j_call: TRBJ2-1; clone_size: .; cdr3_aa: CASRGGGGLGNEQFF; cdr3_nt: TGTGCCAGCAGGGGGGGAGGGGGTTTAGGCAATGAGCAGTTCTTC
v_call: TRBV28; d_call: TRBD1; j_call: TRBJ2-2; clone_size: once; cdr3_aa: CASSAGTGRTGELFF; cdr3_nt: TGTGCCAGCAGTGCCGGGACAGGGAGGACCGGGGAGCTGTTTTTT
v_call: TRBV6-6; d_call: TRBD1; j_call: TRBJ2-1; clone_size: .; cdr3_aa: CASSGPGQGYNEQFF; cdr3_nt: TGTGCCAGCAGTGGTCCGGGACAGGGGTACAATGAGCAGTTCTTC
v_call: TRBV21-1; d_call: .; j_call: TRBJ2-3; clone_size: .; cdr3_aa: CASSKEIPPGTSGRADTQYF; cdr3_nt: TGTGCCAGCAGCAAAGAAATTCCCCCCGGGACTAGCGGGAGAGCAGATACGCAGTATTTT
v_call: TRBV7-2; d_call: TRBD2; j_call: TRBJ2-7; clone_size: .; cdr3_aa: CASSLRLAGYEQYF; cdr3_nt: TGTGCCAGCAGCTTACGGCTAGCGGGATACGAGCAGTACTTC
v_call: TRBV2; d_call: TRBD2; j_call: TRBJ2-7; clone_size: .; cdr3_aa: CASNPRGGSGEQYF; cdr3_nt: TGTGCCAGCAACCCTCGGGGAGGGTCGGGCGAGCAGTACTTC
v_call: TRBV7-9; d_call: .; j_call: TRBJ2-5; clone_size: .; cdr3_aa: CASSASGHEGRQYF; cdr3_nt: TGTGCCAGCAGCGCCTCGGGACATGAGGGTCGGCAGTACTTC
v_call: TRBV7-9; d_call: .; j_call: TRBJ1-1; clone_size: .; cdr3_aa: CASSHGENTEAFF; cdr3_nt: TGTGCCAGCAGCCATGGAGAGAACACTGAAGCTTTCTTT
v_call: TRBV5-1; d_call: .; j_call: TRBJ1-1; clone_size: .; cdr3_aa: CASSLERGGLAEAFF; cdr3_nt: TGCGCCAGCAGCTTGGAACGGGGGGGTCTTGCTGAAGCTTTCTTT